This passage covers 3 T cell receptor beta chains from one sample sequenced in a study of cytomegalovirus exposure and HLA in healthy donors. In the PCR, 60 Vbeta and 13 Jbeta primers were used. Sequencing used immunoSEQ multiplex PCR; TCRdb keeps in-frame clones, though not all of them. The data show under 200,000 clones, approximately 77% seen once. The sequencing input was PBMCs. These receptors all come from a male donor in good health and CMV-seropositive.

The chain employs TRBV7-9 and TRBJ1-5; D perhaps matches TRBD1 (6 bases). Germline V CDR1 and CDR2: SEHNR, FQNEAQ (reference sequence). Trimming cost V 5 bases and J 8 bases, with 16 bases left between them. The CDR3 spans 14 residues. The CDR3 DNA reads TGTGCCAGCAGCCCTCCGACGAACAGGGAGCCCCAGCATTTT. This encodes CASSPPTNREPQHF.

The chain joins TRBV6-1 to TRBJ2-7; D may be TRBD2 (6 bases). The germline V gene has CDR1 MNHNS and CDR2 SASEGT. The V and J ends lost 2 bases and 3 bases respectively, with 14 bases between them. CDR3 length equals 15 residues. The CDR3 DNA sequence: TGTGCCAGCAGTGAACAGGGACTCCTGAACTACGAGCAGTACTTC. It yields the protein CASSEQGLLNYEQYF.

The chain is built from TRBV4-1 and TRBJ2-1, with 8 bases lining up with TRBD1. CDR3 size: 16 residues. Germline assignment: CDR1 MGHRA and CDR2 YSYEKL. The V and J ends lost 3 bases and 5 bases, in that order; junction bases with no gene match: 9. CDR3 coding DNA: TGCGCCAGCAGCCAGACGGGACAGGTCGGCCACAATGAGCAGTTCTTC. It translates to CASSQTGQVGHNEQFF.